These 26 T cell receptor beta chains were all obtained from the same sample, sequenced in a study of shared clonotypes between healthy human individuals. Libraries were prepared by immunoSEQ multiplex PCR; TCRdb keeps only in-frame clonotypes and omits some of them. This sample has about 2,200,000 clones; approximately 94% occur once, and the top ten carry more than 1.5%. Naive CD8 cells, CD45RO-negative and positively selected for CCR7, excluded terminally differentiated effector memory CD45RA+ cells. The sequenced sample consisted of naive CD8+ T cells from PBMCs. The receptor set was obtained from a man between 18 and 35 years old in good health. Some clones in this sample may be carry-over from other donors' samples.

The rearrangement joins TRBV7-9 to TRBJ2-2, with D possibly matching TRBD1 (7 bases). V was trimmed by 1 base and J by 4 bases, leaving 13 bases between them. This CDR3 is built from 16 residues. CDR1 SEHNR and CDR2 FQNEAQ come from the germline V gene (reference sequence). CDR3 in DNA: TGTGCCAGCAGCTTAGTGGCAGGGGGAGGCACCGGGGAGCTGTTTTTT. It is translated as CASSLVAGGGTGELFF.

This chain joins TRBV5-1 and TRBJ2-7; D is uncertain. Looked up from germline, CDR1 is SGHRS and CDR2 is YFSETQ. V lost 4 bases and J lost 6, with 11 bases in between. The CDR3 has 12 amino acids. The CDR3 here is CASSMDRLEQYF. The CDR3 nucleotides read TGCGCCAGCAGCATGGACCGTCTCGAGCAGTACTTC.

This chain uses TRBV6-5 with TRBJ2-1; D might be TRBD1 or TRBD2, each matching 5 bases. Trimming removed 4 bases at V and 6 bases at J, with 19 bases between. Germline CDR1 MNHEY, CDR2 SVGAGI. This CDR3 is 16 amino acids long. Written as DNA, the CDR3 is TGTGCCAGCAGTTCCCCCCCGGGGCCAGGGTCCAATGAGCAGTTCTTC. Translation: CASSSPPGPGSNEQFF.

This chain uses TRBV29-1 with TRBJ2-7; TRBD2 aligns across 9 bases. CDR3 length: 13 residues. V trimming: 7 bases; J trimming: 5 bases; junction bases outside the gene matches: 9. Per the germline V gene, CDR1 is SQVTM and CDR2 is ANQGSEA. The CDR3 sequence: CSALKSGRHEQYF. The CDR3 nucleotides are TGCAGCGCCTTGAAAAGCGGGAGGCACGAGCAGTACTTC.

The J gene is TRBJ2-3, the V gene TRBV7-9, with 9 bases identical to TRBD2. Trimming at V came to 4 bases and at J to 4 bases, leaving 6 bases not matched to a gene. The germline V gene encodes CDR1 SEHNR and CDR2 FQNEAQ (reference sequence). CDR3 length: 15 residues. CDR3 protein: CASSSRLAAADTQYF. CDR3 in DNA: TGTGCCAGCAGCTCCCGACTAGCGGCGGCAGATACGCAGTATTTT.

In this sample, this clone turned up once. As DNA, the CDR3 is TGTGCTAACACGAAAGATACGCAGTATTTT. Its protein is CANTKDTQYF. The J gene is TRBJ2-3, the V gene TRBV6-5; no clear D gene. This CDR3 spans 10 amino acids. Germline loops: CDR1 MNHEY, CDR2 SVGAGI.

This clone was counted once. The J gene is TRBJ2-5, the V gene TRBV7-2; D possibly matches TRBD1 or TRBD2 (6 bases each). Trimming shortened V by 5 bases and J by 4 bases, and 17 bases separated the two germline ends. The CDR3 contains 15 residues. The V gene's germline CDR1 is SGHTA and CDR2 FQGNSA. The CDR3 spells CASSPGGSWGETQYF. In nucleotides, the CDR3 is TGTGCCAGCAGCCCCGGGGGCTCCTGGGGAGAGACCCAGTACTTC.

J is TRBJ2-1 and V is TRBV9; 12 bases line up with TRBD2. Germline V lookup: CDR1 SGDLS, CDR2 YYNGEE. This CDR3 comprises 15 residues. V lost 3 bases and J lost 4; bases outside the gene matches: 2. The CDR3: CASSGTSGVYNEQFF. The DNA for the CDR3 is TGTGCCAGCAGCGGGACTAGCGGGGTTTACAATGAGCAGTTCTTC. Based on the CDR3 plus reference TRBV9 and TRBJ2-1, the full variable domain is DSGVTQTPKHLITATGQRVTLRCSPRSGDLSVYWYQQSLDQGLQFLIQYYNGEERAKGNILERFSAQQFPDLHSELNLSSLELGDSALYFCASSGTSGVYNEQFFGPGTRLTVL.

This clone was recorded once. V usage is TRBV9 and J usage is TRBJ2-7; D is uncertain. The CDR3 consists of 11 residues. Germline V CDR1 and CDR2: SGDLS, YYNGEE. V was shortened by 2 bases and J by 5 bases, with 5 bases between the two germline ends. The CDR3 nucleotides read TGTGCCAGCAGCGTTTTAAACGAGCAGTACTTC. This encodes CASSVLNEQYF.

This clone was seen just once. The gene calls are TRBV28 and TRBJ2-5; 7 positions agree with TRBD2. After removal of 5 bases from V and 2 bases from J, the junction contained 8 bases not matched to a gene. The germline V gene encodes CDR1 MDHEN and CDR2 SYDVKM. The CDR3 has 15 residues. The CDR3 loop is CASSLGLAEQETQYF. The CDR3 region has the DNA TGTGCCAGCAGTCTGGGGCTAGCGGAACAAGAGACCCAGTACTTC.

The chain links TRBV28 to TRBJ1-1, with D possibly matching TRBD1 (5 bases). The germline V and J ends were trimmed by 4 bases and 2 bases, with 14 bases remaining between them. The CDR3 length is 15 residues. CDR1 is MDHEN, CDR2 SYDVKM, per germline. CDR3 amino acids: CASSYRAGANTEAFF. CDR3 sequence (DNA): TGTGCCAGCAGTTACCGAGCTGGGGCAAACACTGAAGCTTTCTTT.

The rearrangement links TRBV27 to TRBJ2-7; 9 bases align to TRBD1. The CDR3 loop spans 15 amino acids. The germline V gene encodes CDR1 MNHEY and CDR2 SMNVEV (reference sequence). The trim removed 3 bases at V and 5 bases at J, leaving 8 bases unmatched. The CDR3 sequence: CASSFTGGFANEQYF. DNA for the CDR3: TGTGCCAGCAGTTTCACAGGGGGCTTTGCGAACGAGCAGTACTTC.

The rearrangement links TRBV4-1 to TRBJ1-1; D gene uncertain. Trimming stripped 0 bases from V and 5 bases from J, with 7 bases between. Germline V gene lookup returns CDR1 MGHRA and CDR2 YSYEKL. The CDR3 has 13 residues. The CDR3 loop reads CASSQDPGTEAFF. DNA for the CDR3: TGCGCCAGCAGCCAAGATCCCGGAACTGAAGCTTTCTTT.

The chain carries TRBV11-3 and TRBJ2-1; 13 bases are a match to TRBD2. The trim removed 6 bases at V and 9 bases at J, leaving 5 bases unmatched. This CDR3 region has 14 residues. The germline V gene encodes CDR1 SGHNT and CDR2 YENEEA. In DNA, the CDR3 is TGTGCCAGCAGTTTACTAGCGGGAGGGGGTGAGCAGTTCTTC. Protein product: CASSLLAGGGEQFF.

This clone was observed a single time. The DNA for the CDR3 is TGCGCCAGCAGCCAGCTGACTCCCGGGACAGAAGAGACCCAGTACTTC. It codes for CASSQLTPGTEETQYF. The J gene is TRBJ2-5, the V gene TRBV4-1; 7 nucleotides agree with TRBD1. Germline trimming cut 3 bases from V and 3 bases from J; bases unmatched to any gene: 10. This CDR3 has 16 amino acids. The germline CDR1 and CDR2 sequences are MGHRA and YSYEKL.

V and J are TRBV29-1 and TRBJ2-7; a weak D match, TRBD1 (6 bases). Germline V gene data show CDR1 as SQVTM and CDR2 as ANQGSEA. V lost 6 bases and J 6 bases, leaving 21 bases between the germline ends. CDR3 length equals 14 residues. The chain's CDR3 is CSVTGQGSWPEQYF. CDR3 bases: TGCAGCGTCACAGGCCAGGGGAGTTGGCCCGAGCAGTACTTC.

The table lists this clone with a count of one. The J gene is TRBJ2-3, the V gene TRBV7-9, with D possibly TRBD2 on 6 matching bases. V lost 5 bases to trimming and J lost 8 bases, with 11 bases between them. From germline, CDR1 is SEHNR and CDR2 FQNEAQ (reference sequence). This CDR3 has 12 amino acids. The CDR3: CASSQGGSTQYF. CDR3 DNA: TGTGCCAGCAGCCAGGGAGGCAGTACGCAGTATTTT.

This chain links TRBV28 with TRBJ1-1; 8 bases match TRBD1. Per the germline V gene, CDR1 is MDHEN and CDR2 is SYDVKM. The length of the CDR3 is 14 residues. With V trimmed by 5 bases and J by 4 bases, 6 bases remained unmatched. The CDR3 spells CASSPGQGFTEAFF. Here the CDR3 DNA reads TGTGCCAGCAGTCCTGGACAGGGCTTCACTGAAGCTTTCTTT. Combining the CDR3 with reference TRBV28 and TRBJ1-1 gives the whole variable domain DVKVTQSSRYLVKRTGEKVFLECVQDMDHENMFWYRQDPGLGLRLIYFSYDVKMKEKGDIPEGYSVSREKKERFSLILESASTNQTSMYLCASSPGQGFTEAFFGQGTRLTVV.

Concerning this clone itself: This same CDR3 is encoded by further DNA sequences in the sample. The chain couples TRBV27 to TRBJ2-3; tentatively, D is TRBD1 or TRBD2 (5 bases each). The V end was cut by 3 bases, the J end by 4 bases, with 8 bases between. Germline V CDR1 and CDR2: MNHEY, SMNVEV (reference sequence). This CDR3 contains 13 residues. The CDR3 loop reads CASSFQGADTQYF. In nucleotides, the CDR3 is TGTGCCAGCAGTTTCCAGGGAGCAGATACGCAGTATTTT.

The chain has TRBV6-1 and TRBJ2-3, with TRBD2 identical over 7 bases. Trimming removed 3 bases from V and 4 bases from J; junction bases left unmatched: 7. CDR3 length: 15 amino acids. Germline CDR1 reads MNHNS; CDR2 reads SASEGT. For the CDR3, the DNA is TGTGCCAGCAGTGATTGGTGGGAGGGATCAGATACGCAGTATTTT. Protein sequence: CASSDWWEGSDTQYF.

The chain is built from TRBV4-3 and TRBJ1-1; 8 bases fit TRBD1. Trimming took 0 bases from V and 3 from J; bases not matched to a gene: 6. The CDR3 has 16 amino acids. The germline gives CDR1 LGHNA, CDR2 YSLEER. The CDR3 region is CASSQDWSGGHTEAFF. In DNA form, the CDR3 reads TGCGCCAGCAGCCAAGATTGGTCAGGGGGCCACACTGAAGCTTTCTTT.

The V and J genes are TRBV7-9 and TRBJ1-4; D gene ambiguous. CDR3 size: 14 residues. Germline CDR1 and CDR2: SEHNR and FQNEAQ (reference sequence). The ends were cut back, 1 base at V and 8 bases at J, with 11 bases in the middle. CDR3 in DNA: TGTGCCAGCAGCTTAGAAGGGATTTGGGAAAAACTGTTTTTT. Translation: CASSLEGIWEKLFF.

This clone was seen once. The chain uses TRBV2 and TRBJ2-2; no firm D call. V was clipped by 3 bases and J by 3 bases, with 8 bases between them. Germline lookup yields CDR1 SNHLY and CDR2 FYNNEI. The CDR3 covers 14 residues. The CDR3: CASSDPPDTGELFF. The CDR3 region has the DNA TGTGCCAGCAGTGACCCCCCCGACACCGGGGAGCTGTTTTTT.

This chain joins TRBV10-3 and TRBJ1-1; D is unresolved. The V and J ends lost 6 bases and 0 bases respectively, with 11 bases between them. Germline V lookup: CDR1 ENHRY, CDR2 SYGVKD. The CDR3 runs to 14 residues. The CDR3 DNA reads TGTGCCATCAGGGACGGACTCCTGAACACTGAAGCTTTCTTT. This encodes CAIRDGLLNTEAFF.

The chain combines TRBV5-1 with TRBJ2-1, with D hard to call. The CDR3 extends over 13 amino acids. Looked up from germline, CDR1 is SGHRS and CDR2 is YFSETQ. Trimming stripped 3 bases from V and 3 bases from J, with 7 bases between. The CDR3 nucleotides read TGCGCCAGCAGCTGGGCTGGCTACAATGAGCAGTTCTTC. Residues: CASSWAGYNEQFF.

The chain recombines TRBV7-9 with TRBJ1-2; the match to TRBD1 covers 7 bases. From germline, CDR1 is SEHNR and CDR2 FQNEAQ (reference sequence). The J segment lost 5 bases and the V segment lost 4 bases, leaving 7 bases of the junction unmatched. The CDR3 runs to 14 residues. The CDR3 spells CASSSTGPLYGYTF. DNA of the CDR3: TGTGCCAGCAGCTCGACAGGGCCCCTATATGGCTACACCTTC.